These 13 T cell receptor beta chains were sequenced from one sample in a study of cytomegalovirus exposure and HLA in healthy donors. A multiplex PCR was run with 60 Vbeta primers and 13 Jbeta primers. Clones were sequenced by immunoSEQ multiplex PCR, and TCRdb holds only the in-frame ones, with some missing. Of some 96,000 clones in the sample, about 80% were seen once. Sequenced input: PBMCs. Receptor source: a woman aged 55 to 70 in good health and CMV-seronegative.

The chain employs TRBV6-5 and TRBJ1-3; 12 bases match TRBD1. Germline values: CDR1 MNHEY, CDR2 SVGAGI. This CDR3 has 15 residues. V trimming: 6 bases; J trimming: 7 bases; junction bases outside the gene matches: 7. This chain's CDR3 is CASSSPGQGANTIYF. In nucleotides, the CDR3 is TGTGCCAGCAGCTCTCCGGGACAGGGGGCGAACACCATATATTTT.

The chain uses TRBV6-1 and TRBJ2-4; 8 nucleotides agree with TRBD1. The germline V gene encodes CDR1 MNHNS and CDR2 SASEGT. The CDR3 is 16 residues long. With V trimmed by 6 bases and J by 6 bases, 13 bases remained unmatched. The CDR3 DNA follows: TGTGCCAGCAGCGAAACCTCCGGGACAGGCTCAAACATTCAGTACTTC. Its protein product is CASSETSGTGSNIQYF.

The rearrangement uses TRBV19 and TRBJ1-1; D might be TRBD1 (5 bases). V was cut by 1 base and J by 4 bases, with 7 bases left in between. This CDR3 has 13 amino acids. Germline-derived CDR1 and CDR2 are LNHDA and SQIVND (reference sequence). The CDR3 coding sequence is TGTGCCAGTAGTATAGGGAGGGGCACTGAAGCTTTCTTT. Its protein is CASSIGRGTEAFF.

This chain connects TRBV5-6 to TRBJ1-2; 10 bases are shared with TRBD1. J gave up 4 bases and V 0 bases, and 3 bases lay outside the gene matches. The germline V gene encodes CDR1 SGHDT and CDR2 YYEEEE. There are 15 residues in the CDR3. CDR3 region: CASSLGGTGAYGYTF. The CDR3 DNA reads TGTGCCAGCAGCTTGGGGGGGACAGGGGCCTATGGCTACACCTTC.

V usage is TRBV14 and J usage is TRBJ2-7; 7 bases are shared with TRBD2. Germline-derived CDR1 and CDR2 are SGHDN and FVKESK. V dropped 4 bases and J dropped 0; count of bases not matched to a gene: 6. The CDR3 extends over 15 amino acids. CDR3 sequence (DNA): TGTGCCAGCAGCCGGAATAGCGGGCTCTCCTACGAGCAGTACTTC. Amino acids: CASSRNSGLSYEQYF.

The rearrangement links TRBV1 to TRBJ2-3; the table assigns TRBD2, which was not confirmed against the DNA. TRBV1 is designated a pseudogene. This CDR3 contains 17 residues. CDR3 coding DNA: TGCACCAGCAGCCAAGAGCGGCTAGCGGGCAGCACAGATACGCAGTATTTT. Protein: CTSSQERLAGSTDTQYF.

J is TRBJ2-3 and V is TRBV27; the match to TRBD1 covers 8 bases. V was pared by 6 bases and J by 2 bases, with 7 bases of the junction left unmatched. The CDR3 spans 15 residues. The V gene's germline CDR1 is MNHEY and CDR2 SMNVEV (reference sequence). CDR3 in amino acids: CASRRRQGYTDTQYF. The CDR3 coding sequence is TGTGCCAGCAGACGGCGACAGGGGTACACAGATACGCAGTATTTT.

The V call is TRBV7-9, the J call TRBJ1-2, with 11 bases aligning to TRBD1. The germline V gene has CDR1 SEHNR and CDR2 FQNEAQ (reference sequence). The CDR3 is 16 amino acids. V trimming: 4 bases; J trimming: 4 bases; junction bases outside the gene matches: 8. The CDR3 sequence is CASSWTGQGAIYGYTF. In DNA, the CDR3 is TGTGCCAGCAGCTGGACCGGACAGGGGGCAATCTATGGCTACACCTTC.

This chain joins TRBV5-1 and TRBJ2-7, with D tentatively TRBD1 (5 bases). V shed 1 base and J shed 3 bases, with 11 bases lying between them. Germline CDR1 and CDR2: SGHRS and YFSETQ. The CDR3 covers 14 residues. In DNA, the CDR3 is TGCGCCAGCAGCTTGAGGCAGGGTGACTACGAGCAGTACTTC. This codes for CASSLRQGDYEQYF.

CDR3 coding DNA: TGTGCCAGCAGTCCCCAGACAGGGGACCAAGAGACCCAGTACTTC. Its protein is CASSPQTGDQETQYF. V gene TRBV6-5 combines with J gene TRBJ2-5; 8 positions agree with TRBD1. V was clipped by 5 bases and J by 0 bases; unmatched bases: 5. The germline CDR1 and CDR2 sequences are MNHEY and SVGAGI. The CDR3 contains 15 residues.

The rearrangement joins TRBV30 to TRBJ2-7; 13 bases align to TRBD2. Per the germline V gene, CDR1 is GTSNPN and CDR2 is SVGIG (reference sequence). V shed 4 bases, J shed 1 base, and the junction held 7 bases outside the gene matches. This CDR3 is 16 amino acids long. The CDR3 DNA follows: TGTGCCTGGAACCCGGGACTAGCGGGAAGTTCCTACGAGCAGTACTTC. Its translation: CAWNPGLAGSSYEQYF. Full variable domain (rest looked up from reference TRBV30 and TRBJ2-7): SQTIHQWPATLVQPVGSPLSLECTVEGTSNPNLYWYRQAAGRGLQLLFYSVGIGQISSEVPQNLSASRPQDRQFILSSKKLLLSDSGFYLCAWNPGLAGSSYEQYFGPGTRLTVT.

This chain uses TRBV27 with TRBJ2-7; perhaps TRBD2 as D (5 bases). The germline V gene encodes CDR1 MNHEY and CDR2 SMNVEV (reference sequence). CDR3 size: 17 residues. Trimming stripped 3 bases from V and 4 bases from J, with 22 bases between. The DNA for the CDR3 is TGTGCCAGCAGTTTTGAGAATGTGGGAGCCCCCGGGTACGAGCAGTACTTC. Amino acid sequence: CASSFENVGAPGYEQYF.

CDR3 sequence (DNA): TGTGCCAGCAGCCCCGGGGTTCGCACAGATACGCAGTATTTT. Translated, it gives CASSPGVRTDTQYF. The chain recombines TRBV2 with TRBJ2-3; TRBD2 is a possible D gene (5 bases). Germline CDR1 SNHLY, CDR2 FYNNEI. V shed 6 bases and J shed 1 base, with 11 bases lying between them. The CDR3 covers 14 residues.